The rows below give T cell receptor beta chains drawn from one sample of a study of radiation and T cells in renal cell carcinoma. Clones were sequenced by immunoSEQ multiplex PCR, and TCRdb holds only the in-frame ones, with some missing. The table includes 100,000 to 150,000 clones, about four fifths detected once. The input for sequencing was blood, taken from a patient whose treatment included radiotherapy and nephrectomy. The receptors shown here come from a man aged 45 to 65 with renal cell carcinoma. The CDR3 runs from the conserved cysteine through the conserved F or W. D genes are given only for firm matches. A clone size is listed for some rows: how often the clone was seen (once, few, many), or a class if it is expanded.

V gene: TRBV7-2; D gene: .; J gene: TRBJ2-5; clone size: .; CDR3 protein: CASSLQDYQETQYF
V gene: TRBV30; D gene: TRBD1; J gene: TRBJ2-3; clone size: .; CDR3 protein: CAGNRGNADTQYF
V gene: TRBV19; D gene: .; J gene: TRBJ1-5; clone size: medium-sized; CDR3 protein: CASSIIQDSNQPQHF
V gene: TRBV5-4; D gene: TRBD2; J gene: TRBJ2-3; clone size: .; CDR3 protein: CASSLVGGLVADTQYF
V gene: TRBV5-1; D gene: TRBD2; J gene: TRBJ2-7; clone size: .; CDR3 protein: CASSLATSESYEQYF
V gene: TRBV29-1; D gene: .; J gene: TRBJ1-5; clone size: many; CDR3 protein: CSVGEFSNQPQHF
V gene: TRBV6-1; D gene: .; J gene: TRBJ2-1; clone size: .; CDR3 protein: CASSEMSNPYNEQFF
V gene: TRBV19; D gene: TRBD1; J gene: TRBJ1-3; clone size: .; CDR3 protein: CASSTHVRGRYSGNTIYF
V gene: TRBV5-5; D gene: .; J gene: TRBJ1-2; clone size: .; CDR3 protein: CASSLWGAPAMNYGYTF
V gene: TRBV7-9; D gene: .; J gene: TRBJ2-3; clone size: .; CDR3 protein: CASSNRQLGTDTQYF
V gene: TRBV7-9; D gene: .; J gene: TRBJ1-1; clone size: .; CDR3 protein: CASTSGINILEAFF
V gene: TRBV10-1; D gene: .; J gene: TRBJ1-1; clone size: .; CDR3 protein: CASSEDSYTEAFF
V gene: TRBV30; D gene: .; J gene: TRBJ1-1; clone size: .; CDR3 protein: CAWRPGLNTEAFF
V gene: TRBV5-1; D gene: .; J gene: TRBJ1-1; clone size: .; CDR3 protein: CASSLAAGRNTEAFF
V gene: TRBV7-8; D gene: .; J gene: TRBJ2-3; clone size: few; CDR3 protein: CASSPRIVTDTQYF
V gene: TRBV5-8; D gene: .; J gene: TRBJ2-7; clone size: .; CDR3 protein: CASSLVGYEQYF
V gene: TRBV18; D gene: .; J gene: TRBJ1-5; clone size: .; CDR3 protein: CASSPETGRPPQHF
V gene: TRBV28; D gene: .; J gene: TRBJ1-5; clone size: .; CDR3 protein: CASSLRLRPQNQPQHF
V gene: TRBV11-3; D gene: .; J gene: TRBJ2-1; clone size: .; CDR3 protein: CASSQGLSSYNEQFF
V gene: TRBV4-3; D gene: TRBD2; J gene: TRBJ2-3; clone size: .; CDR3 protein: CASSQDGAGGPGDTQYF
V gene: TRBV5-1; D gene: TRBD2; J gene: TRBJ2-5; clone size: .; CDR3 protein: CASTRGTSGGRVETQYF
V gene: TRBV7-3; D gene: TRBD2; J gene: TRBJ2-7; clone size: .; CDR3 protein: CASSLGAGVDEQYF
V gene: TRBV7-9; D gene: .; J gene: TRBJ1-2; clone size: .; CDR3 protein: CASSLDGPTRGYGYTF
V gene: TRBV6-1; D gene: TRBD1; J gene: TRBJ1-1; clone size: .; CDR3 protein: CASRTGVVNTEAFF
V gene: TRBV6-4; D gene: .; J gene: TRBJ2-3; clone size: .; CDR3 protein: CASSDSKGFCVEFLATDTQYF
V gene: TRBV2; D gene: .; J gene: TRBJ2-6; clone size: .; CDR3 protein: CASSEHSGANVLTF
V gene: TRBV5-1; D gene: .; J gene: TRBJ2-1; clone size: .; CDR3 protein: CASSTDNEQFF
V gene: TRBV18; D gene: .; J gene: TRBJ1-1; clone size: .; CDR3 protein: CASSPTGGGVDTEAFF
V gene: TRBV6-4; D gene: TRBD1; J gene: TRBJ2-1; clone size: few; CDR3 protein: CASRPGQGIGNEQFF
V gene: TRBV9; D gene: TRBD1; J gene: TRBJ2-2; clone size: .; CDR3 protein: CASSVESGQGSGELFF
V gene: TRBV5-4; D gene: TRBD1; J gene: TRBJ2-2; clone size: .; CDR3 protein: CASGSGQGFVTGELFF
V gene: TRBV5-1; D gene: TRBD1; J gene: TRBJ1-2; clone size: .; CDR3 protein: CASSLEGGQPNYGYTF
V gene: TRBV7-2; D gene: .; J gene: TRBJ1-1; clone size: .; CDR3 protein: CASRASGLMGTEAFF
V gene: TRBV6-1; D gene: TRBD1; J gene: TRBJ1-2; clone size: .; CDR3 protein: CASRTGIGDYGYTF
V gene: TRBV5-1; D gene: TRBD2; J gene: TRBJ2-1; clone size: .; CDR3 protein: CASSLLPSGGDEQFF
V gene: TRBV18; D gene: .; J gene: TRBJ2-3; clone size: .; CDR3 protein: CASSPLPTSTDTQYF
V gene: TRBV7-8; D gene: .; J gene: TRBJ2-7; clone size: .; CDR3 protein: CASSLAGSDEQYF
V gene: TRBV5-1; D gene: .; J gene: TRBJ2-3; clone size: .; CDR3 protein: CASSLEAGTDTQYF
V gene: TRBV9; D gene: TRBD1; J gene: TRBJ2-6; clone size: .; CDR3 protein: CASSVSRSPGQGYSGANVLTF
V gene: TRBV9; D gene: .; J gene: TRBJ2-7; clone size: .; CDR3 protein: CASSATLPNSLLGEQYF
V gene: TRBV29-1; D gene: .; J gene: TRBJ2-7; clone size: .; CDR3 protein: CSVDDSDYEQYF
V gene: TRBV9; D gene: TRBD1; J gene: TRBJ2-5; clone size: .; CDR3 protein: CASSVATGVRETQYF
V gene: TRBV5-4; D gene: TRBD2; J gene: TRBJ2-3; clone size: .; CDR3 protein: CASSSRLAGETDTQYF
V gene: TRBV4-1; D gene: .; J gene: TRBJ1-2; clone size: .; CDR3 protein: CASSQEDGISNYGYTF
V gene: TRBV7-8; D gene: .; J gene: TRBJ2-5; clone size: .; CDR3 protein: CASSLGGSVAETQYF
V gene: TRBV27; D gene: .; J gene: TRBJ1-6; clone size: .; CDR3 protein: CASSLSLGQAWNSPLHF
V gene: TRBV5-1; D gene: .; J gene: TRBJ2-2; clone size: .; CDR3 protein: CASSLDLSENTGELFF
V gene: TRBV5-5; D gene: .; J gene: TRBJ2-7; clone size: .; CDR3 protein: CASSLSSYEQYF
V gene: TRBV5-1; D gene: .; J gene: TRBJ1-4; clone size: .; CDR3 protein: CASSLVSGADEKLFF
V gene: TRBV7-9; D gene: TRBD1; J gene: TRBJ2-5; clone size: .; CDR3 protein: CASSSTGTETQYF
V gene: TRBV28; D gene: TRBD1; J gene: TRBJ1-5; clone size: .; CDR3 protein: CASSQDRYEQPQHF
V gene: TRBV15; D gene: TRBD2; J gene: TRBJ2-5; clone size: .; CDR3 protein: CATRTSGSETQYF
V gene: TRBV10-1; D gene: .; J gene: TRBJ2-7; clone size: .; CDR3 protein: CARTQRAGHYEQYF
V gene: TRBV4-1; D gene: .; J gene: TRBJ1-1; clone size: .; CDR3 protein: CASSQDAHWENTEAFF